Presented here are 14 T cell receptor beta chains from one specimen sequenced in a study of blood T cell repertoires in COVID-19. The protocol was immunoSEQ multiplex PCR, while the TCRdb copy is restricted to in-frame clones and leaves out a portion. Altogether 450,000 or so clones are present, 85% to 90% being singletons, with the ten largest covering 0.7% to 1%. Sequenced input: peripheral blood. The source is a man aged 18-30 years with COVID-19, enrolled during active disease.

This CDR3 reads CASSPGTPNTYEQYF. DNA for the CDR3: TGCGCCAGCAGCCCCGGGACTCCTAACACCTACGAGCAGTACTTC. The rearrangement joins TRBV4-1 to TRBJ2-7; D is possibly TRBD2 (6 bases). Trimming took off 4 bases at V and 2 bases at J, with 15 bases between the two ends. Per germline, CDR1 MGHRA and CDR2 YSYEKL. This CDR3 has 15 residues.

The chain joins TRBV29-1 to TRBJ2-3; tentative D call: TRBD2 (7 bases). V was clipped by 4 bases and J by 3 bases, with 14 bases between them. The germline V gene has CDR1 SQVTM and CDR2 ANQGSEA. This CDR3 is built from 14 residues. In nucleotides, the CDR3 is TGCAGCGTTGTAGGGGGAGGGAATACAGATACGCAGTATTTT. Residues: CSVVGGGNTDTQYF.

This sequence joins TRBV5-1 and TRBJ2-3, with D tentatively TRBD2 (8 bases). The CDR3 runs to 15 residues. Trimming pared 7 bases from V and 4 bases from J, leaving 19 bases between. Germline V CDR1 and CDR2: SGHRS, YFSETQ. The CDR3 region is CASPQGGGRPDTQYF. The CDR3 nucleotides read TGCGCCAGCCCCCAAGGGGGCGGGAGGCCAGATACGCAGTATTTT.

The rearrangement uses TRBV6-5 and TRBJ1-2, with D perhaps TRBD1 (6 bases). With 7 bases removed from V and 7 bases from J, the gap between germline ends came to 16 bases. CDR1 MNHEY and CDR2 SVGAGI come from the germline V gene. The CDR3 spans 13 residues. CDR3 protein: CASKETGKLGYTF. CDR3 nucleotides: TGTGCCAGCAAGGAAACAGGGAAGCTTGGCTACACCTTC.

The V call is TRBV30, the J call TRBJ1-4, with TRBD1 matching over 8 bases. V lost 2 bases and J lost 17; bases outside the gene matches: 7. The CDR3 loop spans 11 amino acids. Germline CDR1 reads GTSNPN; CDR2 reads SVGIG (reference sequence). The CDR3 DNA sequence: TGTGCCTGGAGTCGCCCGGGACAGGCTTTTTTT. This codes for CAWSRPGQAFF.

J is TRBJ1-1 and V is TRBV30; TRBD1 is a possible D gene (6 bases). Germline V gene sequence: CDR1 GTSNPN, CDR2 SVGIG (reference sequence). The V end lost 0 bases, the J end lost 9 bases, and 11 bases lay between the germline ends. This CDR3 contains 12 residues. The CDR3 coding sequence is TGTGCCTGGAGTGTAGACAGGTTGAAAGCTTTCTTT. Translating it yields CAWSVDRLKAFF.

The gene calls are TRBV30 and TRBJ2-7; possibly TRBD2 for D (5 bases). Germline CDR1 is GTSNPN and CDR2 is SVGIG (reference sequence). There are 13 residues in the CDR3. Trimming cost V 0 bases and J 2 bases, with 8 bases left between them. CDR3 sequence (DNA): TGTGCCTGGAGTGTTGAGGGCCCCTACGAGCAGTACTTC. Amino acids: CAWSVEGPYEQYF. Full variable domain (rest looked up from reference TRBV30 and TRBJ2-7): SQTIHQWPATLVQPVGSPLSLECTVEGTSNPNLYWYRQAAGRGLQLLFYSVGIGQISSEVPQNLSASRPQDRQFILSSKKLLLSDSGFYLCAWSVEGPYEQYFGPGTRLTVT.

The J gene is TRBJ2-2, the V gene TRBV3-1 (or the pseudogene TRBV3-2); D uncertain. This CDR3 has 14 residues. The ends were cut back, 4 bases at V and 3 bases at J, with 9 bases in the middle. CDR1 and CDR2 from the germline V gene are LGHDT and YNNKEL (reference sequence). This chain's CDR3 is CASSRYYDTGELFF. In DNA, the CDR3 is TGTGCCAGCAGCCGGTACTATGACACCGGGGAGCTGTTTTTT.

This clone occurred many times. The chain couples TRBV12-5 to TRBJ1-6; 11 nucleotides align to TRBD1. Germline CDR1 reads LGHNT; CDR2 reads FRNRAP. This CDR3 has 15 amino acids. The trim removed 6 bases at V and 10 bases at J, leaving 8 bases unmatched. The CDR3 loop reads CASGYGQGADSPLHF. For the CDR3, the DNA is TGTGCTAGTGGCTATGGACAGGGGGCGGACTCACCCCTCCACTTT.

This rearrangement joins TRBV15 to TRBJ2-7; D might be TRBD2 (5 bases). V was pared by 5 bases and J by 2 bases, with 16 bases between. Per the germline V gene, CDR1 is LNHNV and CDR2 is YYDKDF (reference sequence). CDR3 length equals 15 residues. The CDR3, as DNA: TGTGCCACCAGCCCGGGATTGAGCGGTGCCTACGAGCAGTACTTC. This encodes CATSPGLSGAYEQYF.

This clone was picked up a small number of times. V and J are TRBV5-4 and TRBJ1-1; 8 nucleotides match TRBD1. The CDR3 totals 14 residues. Per germline, CDR1 SGHNT and CDR2 YYREEE (reference sequence). J lost 8 bases, V lost 3 bases, and 9 bases had no gene match. CDR3 residues: CASSSDRGLREAFF. As DNA, the CDR3 is TGTGCCAGCAGCTCCGACAGGGGTCTCCGAGAAGCTTTCTTT.

The J gene is TRBJ1-3, the V gene TRBV3-1 (or the pseudogene TRBV3-2); D possibly corresponds to TRBD1 (5 bases). Trimming cost V 9 bases and J 4 bases, with 13 bases left between them. Germline-derived CDR1 and CDR2 are LGHDT and YNNKEL (reference sequence). The CDR3 loop spans 13 amino acids. CDR3 in DNA: TGTGCCAGTATGGGGCCCTGGGGAAACACCATATATTTT. Its protein product is CASMGPWGNTIYF.

The chain is built from TRBV5-4 and TRBJ2-5; TRBD2 matches 8 bases. The junction had 3 bases not matched to a gene; V was cut back by 0 bases and J by 5 bases. The CDR3 spans 14 residues. Germline CDR1 reads SGHNT; CDR2 reads YYREEE (reference sequence). CDR3 DNA: TGTGCCAGCAGCTTGGCCGGGAGGGAGGAGACCCAGTACTTC. As protein: CASSLAGREETQYF.

The chain carries TRBV12-5 and TRBJ2-2; the D gene is possibly TRBD2 (6 bases). The CDR3 contains 15 residues. The germline gives CDR1 LGHNT, CDR2 FRNRAP. V lost 1 base, J lost 3 bases, and 9 bases lay in between. The CDR3 DNA reads TGTGCTAGTGGTTTGGGACTAGGGGACACCGGGGAGCTGTTTTTT. Protein product: CASGLGLGDTGELFF.